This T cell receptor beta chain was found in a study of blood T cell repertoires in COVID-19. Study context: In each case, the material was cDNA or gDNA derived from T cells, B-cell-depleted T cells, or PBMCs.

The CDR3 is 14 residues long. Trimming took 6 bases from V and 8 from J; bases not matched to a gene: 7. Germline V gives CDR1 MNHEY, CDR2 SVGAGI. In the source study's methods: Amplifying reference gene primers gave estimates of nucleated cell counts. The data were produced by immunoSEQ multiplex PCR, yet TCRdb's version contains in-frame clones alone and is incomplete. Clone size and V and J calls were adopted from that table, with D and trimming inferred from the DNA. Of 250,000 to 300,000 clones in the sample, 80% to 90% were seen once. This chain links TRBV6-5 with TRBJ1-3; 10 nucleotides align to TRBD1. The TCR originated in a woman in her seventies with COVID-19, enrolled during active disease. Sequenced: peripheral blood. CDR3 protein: CASSLDRGKDTIYF. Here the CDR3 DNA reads TGTGCCAGCAGCCTGGACAGGGGGAAGGACACCATATATTTT.